A single sample is the source of the 22 T cell receptor beta chains below, sequenced in a study of blood T cell repertoires in COVID-19. TCRdb's table, derived via immunoSEQ multiplex PCR, lists solely in-frame clones and lacks some. Here the sample spans about 180,000 clones, around 83% being singletons. Sequencing used peripheral blood. The source is a human donor in a cohort sampled during active COVID-19.

Points on this clone: Compared with germline, one end of the junction differs, possibly owing to a read error. The chain employs TRBV7-8 and TRBJ1-3; D is perhaps TRBD1 (6 bases). CDR1 and CDR2 from the germline V gene are SGHVS and FQNEAQ. The CDR3 totals 12 residues. The CDR3 DNA sequence: TGTGCCAGCAGCCTCAGGGGTATTGGTGAACATTTT. Protein: CASSLRGIGEHF.

The chain employs TRBV4-3 and TRBJ2-7; 7 nucleotides line up with TRBD1. V lost 1 base, J lost 3 bases, and 6 bases stayed unmatched. The germline CDR1 and CDR2 sequences are LGHNA and YSLEER. This CDR3 region has 15 residues. The CDR3 protein is CASSQGWDRYYEQYF. CDR3 coding DNA: TGCGCCAGCAGCCAAGGTTGGGACAGATACTACGAGCAGTACTTC.

The gene calls are TRBV5-1 and TRBJ2-5; D call uncertain. The CDR3 is 14 amino acids. From germline, CDR1 is SGHRS and CDR2 YFSETQ. Trimming took 0 bases from V and 4 from J, leaving 10 bases between them. CDR3 protein: CASSLVVSGETQYF. CDR3 nucleotides: TGCGCCAGCAGCTTGGTAGTTTCCGGAGAGACCCAGTACTTC.

This clone was recorded once. This chain links TRBV19 with TRBJ2-1; D perhaps matches TRBD2 (7 bases). Germline V gene data show CDR1 as LNHDA and CDR2 as SQIVND (reference sequence). The CDR3 is made up of 14 amino acids. The V end was cut by 2 bases, the J end by 6 bases, with 11 bases between. CDR3 bases: TGTGCCAGTAGTATATCGGGGGGCCCCAATGAGCAGTTCTTC. Amino acid sequence: CASSISGGPNEQFF.

This chain connects TRBV9 to TRBJ1-2; perhaps TRBD1 as D (6 bases). The length of the CDR3 is 11 residues. CDR1 and CDR2 (germline): SGDLS, YYNGEE. V lost 7 bases, J lost 8 bases, and 12 bases lay in between. The CDR3 DNA reads TGTGCCAGCGTTAAGGGGGTCGGCTACACCTTC. This gives the protein CASVKGVGYTF.

The CDR3 coding sequence is TGTGCCAGCGCCGGTGGTCTATACAATCAGCCCCAGCATTTT. It specifies CASAGGLYNQPQHF. The chain uses TRBV25-1 and TRBJ1-5, with D uncertain. V lost 8 bases and J lost 3, with 14 bases in between. The CDR3 length is 14 residues. Germline V gene sequence: CDR1 MGHDK, CDR2 SYGVNS.

The chain combines TRBV28 with TRBJ2-1; 14 bases fit TRBD2. CDR3 length equals 19 residues. V gave up 3 bases and J gave up 0 bases; unmatched junction bases: 7. Germline V lookup: CDR1 MDHEN, CDR2 SYDVKM. The CDR3 bases are TGTGCCAGCAGTTTCCCGACTAGCGGGAGGGGGAGCTCCTACAATGAGCAGTTCTTC. Protein product: CASSFPTSGRGSSYNEQFF.

The V and J genes are TRBV12-3 or TRBV12-4 and TRBJ1-1, with a tentative D call TRBD1 (5 bases). The CDR3 has 13 residues. V was shortened by 8 bases and J by 5 bases, with 15 bases between the two germline ends. The chain's CDR3 is CASGIGGITEAFF. The CDR3 DNA sequence: TGTGCCAGCGGTATCGGGGGGATAACTGAAGCTTTCTTT.

This clone turned up a few times. This chain links TRBV4-2 with TRBJ1-5, with 9 bases aligning to TRBD1. CDR1 LGHNA and CDR2 YNFKEQ come from the germline V gene. There are 17 residues in the CDR3. V lost 0 bases to trimming and J lost 6 bases; unmatched junction nucleotides: 9. The DNA for the CDR3 is TGTGCCAGCAGCCAAGATGGGACAGGGAGGGCTGGTCAGCCCCAGCATTTT. Its translation is CASSQDGTGRAGQPQHF.

This chain joins TRBV5-1 and TRBJ2-4, with 12 bases aligning to TRBD2. This CDR3 is built from 18 residues. Trimming at V came to 5 bases and at J to 0 bases, leaving 9 bases not matched to a gene. In germline, CDR1 is SGHRS, CDR2 YFSETQ. The CDR3 DNA reads TGCGCCAGCAGTCTAGCGGGGGGGCCGGATCTAGCCAAAAACATTCAGTACTTC. Translated: CASSLAGGPDLAKNIQYF.

The V call is TRBV9, the J call TRBJ2-2; TRBD2 is a possible D gene (5 bases). Trimming removed 3 bases from V and 7 bases from J, with 13 bases in between. CDR3 length: 14 amino acids. Germline V gene data show CDR1 as SGDLS and CDR2 as YYNGEE. CDR3 amino acids: CASSGAPRGGELFF. The CDR3 DNA reads as TGTGCCAGCAGCGGTGCCCCTCGGGGCGGGGAGCTGTTTTTT. The full variable domain, completed using reference TRBV9 and TRBJ2-2, is DSGVTQTPKHLITATGQRVTLRCSPRSGDLSVYWYQQSLDQGLQFLIQYYNGEERAKGNILERFSAQQFPDLHSELNLSSLELGDSALYFCASSGAPRGGELFFGEGSRLTVL.

About this clone itself: Mismatch with germline at one junction end may stem from a read error. The genes are TRBV7-7 and TRBJ2-7; 7 bases match TRBD1. The CDR3 runs to 13 residues. Germline CDR1 SSHAT, CDR2 FNYEAQ (reference sequence). CDR3 amino acids: CASSSRQGNEQYF. The CDR3 bases are TGTGCTAGCAGCTCTAGACAGGGAAACGAGCAGTACTTC. Based on the CDR3 plus reference TRBV7-7 and TRBJ2-7, the full variable domain is GAGVSQSPRYKVTKRGQDVTLRCDPISSHATLYWYQQALGQGPEFLTYFNYEAQPDKSGLPSDRFSAERPEGSISTLTIQRTEQRDSAMYRCASSSRQGNEQYFGPGTRLTVT.

CDR3 DNA: TGCGCCAGCAGCCCGGACAGGGGTTGGAGCACTGAAGCTTTCTTT. Its protein product is CASSPDRGWSTEAFF. The rearrangement joins TRBV5-1 to TRBJ1-1; the match to TRBD1 covers 9 bases. Trimming at V came to 4 bases and at J to 4 bases, leaving 8 bases not matched to a gene. This CDR3 is built from 15 residues. Germline V gives CDR1 SGHRS, CDR2 YFSETQ.

This rearrangement joins TRBV23-1 to TRBJ2-7; D may be TRBD1 (6 bases). TRBV23-1 is marked as an open reading frame, function uncertain. CDR3 size: 11 residues. The CDR3 loop reads CASSLGAGRQV. Written as DNA, the CDR3 is TGCGCCAGCAGTCTAGGGGCAGGGAGACAGGTT.

J is TRBJ2-7 and V is TRBV2, with 8 bases fitting TRBD2. The CDR3 is 14 residues long. Looked up from germline, CDR1 is SNHLY and CDR2 is FYNNEI. Unmatched junction bases numbered 6, after V lost 7 bases and J lost 1 base. The CDR3, as DNA: TGTGCCAGCACGGAAGCGGGGGCTTCCTACGAGCAGTACTTC. It specifies CASTEAGASYEQYF.

The chain joins TRBV18 to TRBJ1-2, with D unclear. The CDR3 is made up of 13 amino acids. V shed 3 bases and J shed 2 bases, with 7 bases lying between them. Per the germline V gene, CDR1 is KGHSH and CDR2 is LQKENI. This CDR3 is CASSPTTNYGYTF. The CDR3 DNA reads as TGTGCCAGCTCACCCACAACAAACTATGGCTACACCTTC. The full variable domain, in which reference TRBV18 and TRBJ1-2 provide the parts outside the CDR3, is NAGVMQNPRHLVRRRGQEARLRCSPMKGHSHVYWYRQLPEEGLKFMVYLQKENIIDESGMPKERFSAEFPKEGPSILRIQQVVRGDSAAYFCASSPTTNYGYTFGSGTRLTVV.

The J gene is TRBJ1-5, the V gene TRBV7-2, with TRBD1 matching 9 bases. The V and J ends lost 6 bases and 6 bases, in that order; junction bases with no gene match: 9. Germline CDR1 and CDR2: SGHTA and FQGNSA. This CDR3 comprises 15 residues. For the CDR3, the DNA is TGTGCCAGCAGTCTCACAGGGGGCTTCAGTCAGCCCCAGCATTTT. It encodes CASSLTGGFSQPQHF.

The sample holds a few counts of this clone. J is TRBJ2-7 and V is TRBV5-1, with 7 bases matching TRBD1. Looked up from germline, CDR1 is SGHRS and CDR2 is YFSETQ. With 4 bases clipped from V and 0 bases from J, the junction kept 4 bases outside the gene matches. The CDR3 loop spans 14 amino acids. The CDR3 DNA reads as TGCGCCAGCAGCGTGGGACAGAGCTCCTACGAGCAGTACTTC. Translating gives CASSVGQSSYEQYF.

The chain recombines TRBV19 with TRBJ2-7; 7 bases line up with TRBD1. The trim removed 5 bases at V and 2 bases at J, leaving 6 bases unmatched. Germline CDR1 reads LNHDA; CDR2 reads SQIVND (reference sequence). The CDR3 is 14 amino acids. The DNA for the CDR3 is TGTGCCAGTAGTCCGAGGACAGGAGCCTACGAGCAGTACTTC. Protein sequence: CASSPRTGAYEQYF.

This chain links TRBV11-3 with TRBJ2-1; 10 bases align to TRBD2. Germline CDR1 and CDR2: SGHNT and YENEEA. The CDR3 totals 16 residues. V lost 1 base, J lost 6 bases, and 6 bases stayed unmatched. In DNA, the CDR3 is TGTGCCAGCAGCTTAGGAGAAGGACTAGCGGCCAATGAGCAGTTCTTC. Amino acids: CASSLGEGLAANEQFF.

The V call is TRBV2, the J call TRBJ1-1; 8 bases agree with TRBD1. The CDR3 spans 14 residues. After removal of 5 bases from V and 0 bases from J, the junction contained 2 bases not matched to a gene. Germline CDR1 SNHLY, CDR2 FYNNEI. The CDR3 coding sequence is TGTGCCAGCAGTCGGGACAGGCTGAACACTGAAGCTTTCTTT. Amino acid sequence: CASSRDRLNTEAFF. The full variable domain, with the rest looked up from reference TRBV2 and TRBJ1-1, is EPEVTQTPSHQVTQMGQEVILRCVPISNHLYFYWYRQILGQKVEFLVSFYNNEISEKSEIFDDQFSVERPDGSNFTLKIRSTKLEDSAMYFCASSRDRLNTEAFFGQGTRLTVV.

This rearrangement joins TRBV29-1 to TRBJ2-7; 7 positions agree with TRBD1. The CDR3 is 12 amino acids. Trimming removed 5 bases from V and 2 bases from J; junction bases left unmatched: 3. Germline lookup yields CDR1 SQVTM and CDR2 ANQGSEA. CDR3 sequence (DNA): TGCAGCGTTAAAGGGACAGCCTACGAGCAGTACTTC. Amino acids: CSVKGTAYEQYF.